This entry lists 10 T cell receptor beta chains sequenced from one sample in a study of blood T cell repertoires in COVID-19. The protocol was immunoSEQ multiplex PCR, while the TCRdb copy is restricted to in-frame clones and leaves out a portion. The table includes a few hundred thousand clones, 75% to 85% detected once. Material: peripheral blood. The origin of the receptors is a woman aged 70-85 years with COVID-19, enrolled during active disease.

V and J are TRBV7-9 and TRBJ1-1; 9 bases line up with TRBD1. The length of the CDR3 is 15 residues. Losses at the gene ends were 2 bases for V and 5 bases for J; bases not matched to a gene: 6. Per germline, CDR1 SEHNR and CDR2 FQNEAQ (reference sequence). The CDR3 region is CASSLSMTGGTEAFF. The CDR3 DNA is TGTGCCAGCAGCTTATCTATGACAGGGGGAACTGAAGCTTTCTTT.

This rearrangement joins TRBV14 to TRBJ2-3, with a possible D match to TRBD1 (6 bases). Trimming shortened V by 5 bases and J by 4 bases, and 10 bases separated the two germline ends. Germline CDR1 and CDR2: SGHDN and FVKESK. CDR3 size: 13 residues. This CDR3 is CASSYRDADTQYF. The CDR3, as DNA: TGTGCCAGCAGCTACAGGGATGCAGATACGCAGTATTTT.

The rearrangement joins TRBV9 to TRBJ1-5; 7 nucleotides line up with TRBD1. With V trimmed by 4 bases and J by 1 base, 2 bases remained unmatched. CDR3 size: 14 residues. Germline V gene sequence: CDR1 SGDLS, CDR2 YYNGEE. Here the CDR3 reads CASSQTGSNQPQHF. The CDR3 nucleotides read TGTGCCAGCAGCCAGACAGGGAGCAATCAGCCCCAGCATTTT.

The genes are TRBV29-1 and TRBJ2-2, with D tentatively TRBD1 (7 bases). CDR1 and CDR2 from the germline V gene are SQVTM and ANQGSEA. V was cut by 6 bases and J by 4 bases, with 15 bases left in between. The CDR3 consists of 14 residues. Here the CDR3 reads CSVAQGGATGELFF. CDR3 nucleotide sequence: TGCAGCGTAGCTCAGGGGGGAGCCACCGGGGAGCTGTTTTTT.

The chain links TRBV19 to TRBJ1-1, with D maybe TRBD1 (5 bases). The germline V gene has CDR1 LNHDA and CDR2 SQIVND (reference sequence). V shed 5 bases and J shed 3 bases, with 16 bases lying between them. The length of the CDR3 is 15 residues. The CDR3 region has the DNA TGTGCCAGTAGTCCGAGGACTGCGGGGCACACTGAAGCTTTCTTT. Translation gives CASSPRTAGHTEAFF.

The chain uses TRBV3-1 (or the pseudogene TRBV3-2) and TRBJ1-6, with D hard to call. The germline V and J ends were trimmed by 2 bases and 13 bases, with 15 bases remaining between them. The CDR3 spans 14 residues. Germline loops: CDR1 LGHDT, CDR2 YNNKEL (reference sequence). CDR3 DNA: TGTGCCAGCAGCCAATCGGCAGGTCGGCTGCCCCTCCACTTT. Translating it yields CASSQSAGRLPLHF.

This clone was counted once. V is TRBV14 and J is TRBJ1-1; possible D gene TRBD1, 5 bases. Looked up from germline, CDR1 is SGHDN and CDR2 is FVKESK. V was trimmed by 7 bases and J by 1 base, leaving 16 bases between them. This CDR3 contains 15 residues. The DNA for the CDR3 is TGTGCCAGCACCCTACAGATGACAGCGAACACTGAAGCTTTCTTT. Protein sequence: CASTLQMTANTEAFF.

This chain joins TRBV19 and TRBJ1-1; D might be TRBD1 (5 bases). This CDR3 comprises 15 residues. Between the trimmed V and J ends, which lost 8 bases and 2 bases, there was a span of 18 bases. Germline CDR1 LNHDA, CDR2 SQIVND (reference sequence). DNA for the CDR3: TGTGCCAGTCGCTCGGGGGAGGGGAGAAACACTGAAGCTTTCTTT. Its protein is CASRSGEGRNTEAFF.

This sequence joins TRBV25-1 and TRBJ1-5; D remains unclear. Germline assignment: CDR1 MGHDK and CDR2 SYGVNS. Trimming took off 1 base at V and 7 bases at J, with 5 bases between the two ends. The CDR3 has 12 residues. As DNA, the CDR3 is TGTGCCAGCAGTGAATTGGGCCAGCCCCAGCATTTT. Translating gives CASSELGQPQHF.

The rearrangement joins TRBV19 to TRBJ1-2; D unclear. The V gene's germline CDR1 is LNHDA and CDR2 SQIVND (reference sequence). V gave up 1 base and J gave up 3 bases, with 9 bases separating them. CDR3 size: 14 residues. CDR3 in DNA: TGTGCCAGTAGTATAGTGCGGGCTGACTATGGCTACACCTTC. This codes for CASSIVRADYGYTF.